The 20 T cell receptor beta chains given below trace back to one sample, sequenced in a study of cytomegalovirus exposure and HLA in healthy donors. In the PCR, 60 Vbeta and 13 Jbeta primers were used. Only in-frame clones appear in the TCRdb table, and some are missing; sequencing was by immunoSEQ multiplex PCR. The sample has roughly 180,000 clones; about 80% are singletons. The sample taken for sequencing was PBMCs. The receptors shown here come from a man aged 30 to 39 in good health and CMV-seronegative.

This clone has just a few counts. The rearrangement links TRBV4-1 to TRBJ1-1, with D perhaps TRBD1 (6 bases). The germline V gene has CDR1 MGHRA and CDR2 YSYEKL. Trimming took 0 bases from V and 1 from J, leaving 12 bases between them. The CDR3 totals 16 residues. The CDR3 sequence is CASSQDFRGGNTEAFF. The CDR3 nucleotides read TGCGCCAGCAGCCAAGATTTCAGGGGTGGGAACACTGAAGCTTTCTTT.

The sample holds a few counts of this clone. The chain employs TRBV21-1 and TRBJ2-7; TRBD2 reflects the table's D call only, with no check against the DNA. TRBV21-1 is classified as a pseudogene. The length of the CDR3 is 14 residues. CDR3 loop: CASSKGASGSEQYF. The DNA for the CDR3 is TGTGCCAGCAGCAAAGGCGCTAGCGGGAGCGAGCAGTACTTC.

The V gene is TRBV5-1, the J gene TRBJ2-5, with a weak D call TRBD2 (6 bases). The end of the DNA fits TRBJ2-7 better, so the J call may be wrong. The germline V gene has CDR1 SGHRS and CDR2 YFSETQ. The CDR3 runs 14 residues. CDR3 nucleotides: TGCGCCAGCAGCTTCGGGAGTAGCTCCTACGAGCAGTACTTC. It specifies CASSFGSSSYEQYF.

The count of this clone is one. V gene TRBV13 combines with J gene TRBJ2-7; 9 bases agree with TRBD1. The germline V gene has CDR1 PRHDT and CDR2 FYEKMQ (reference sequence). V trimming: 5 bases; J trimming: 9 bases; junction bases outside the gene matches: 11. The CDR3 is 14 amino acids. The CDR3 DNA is TGTGCCAGCAGCCCTCGGACAGGGGTACGAGTGCAGTACTTC. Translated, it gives CASSPRTGVRVQYF.

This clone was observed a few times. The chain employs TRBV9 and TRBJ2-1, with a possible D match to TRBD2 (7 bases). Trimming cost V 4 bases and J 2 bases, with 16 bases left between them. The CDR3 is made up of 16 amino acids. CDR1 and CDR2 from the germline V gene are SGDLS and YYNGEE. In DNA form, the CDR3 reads TGTGCCAGCAGCCCACGCGGGGGCGATCCCTACAATGAGCAGTTCTTC. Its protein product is CASSPRGGDPYNEQFF.

CDR3 coding DNA: TGTGCCAGCAGTGCGGGGGTCGCGGGAGGGTACGAGCAGTACTTC. Translating it yields CASSAGVAGGYEQYF. The chain recombines TRBV28 with TRBJ2-7; 9 bases are a match to TRBD2. The CDR3 has 15 residues. CDR1 is MDHEN and CDR2 is SYDVKM in the germline V gene. After removal of 5 bases from V and 4 bases from J, the junction contained 9 bases not matched to a gene.

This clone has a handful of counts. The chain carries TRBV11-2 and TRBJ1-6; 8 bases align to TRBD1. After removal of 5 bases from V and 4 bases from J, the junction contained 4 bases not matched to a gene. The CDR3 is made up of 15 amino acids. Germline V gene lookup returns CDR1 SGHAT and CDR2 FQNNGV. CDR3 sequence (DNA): TGTGCCAGCAGCGGACAGGGAATTTATAATTCACCCCTCCACTTT. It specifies CASSGQGIYNSPLHF.

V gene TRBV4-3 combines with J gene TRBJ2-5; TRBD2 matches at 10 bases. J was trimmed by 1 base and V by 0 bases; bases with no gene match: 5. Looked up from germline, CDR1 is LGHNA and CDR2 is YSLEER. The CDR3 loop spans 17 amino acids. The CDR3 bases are TGCGCCAGCAGCCAAGAAAGCGGGAGGGCCGCCCAAGAGACCCAGTACTTC. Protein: CASSQESGRAAQETQYF.

Here the CDR3 reads CASSSSGGASLGNIQYF. The CDR3 DNA is TGCGCCAGCAGCTCCTCAGGGGGCGCCTCCCTTGGGAACATTCAGTACTTC. The chain couples TRBV5-1 to TRBJ2-4; 8 positions match TRBD1. The CDR3 has 17 residues. The V gene's germline CDR1 is SGHRS and CDR2 YFSETQ. Trimming removed 3 bases from V and 7 bases from J; junction bases left unmatched: 15.

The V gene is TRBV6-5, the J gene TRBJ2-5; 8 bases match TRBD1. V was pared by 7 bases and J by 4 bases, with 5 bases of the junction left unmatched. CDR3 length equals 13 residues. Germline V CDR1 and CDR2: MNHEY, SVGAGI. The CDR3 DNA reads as TGTGCCAGCAAGGACAGGGCAATAGAGACCCAGTACTTC. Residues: CASKDRAIETQYF.

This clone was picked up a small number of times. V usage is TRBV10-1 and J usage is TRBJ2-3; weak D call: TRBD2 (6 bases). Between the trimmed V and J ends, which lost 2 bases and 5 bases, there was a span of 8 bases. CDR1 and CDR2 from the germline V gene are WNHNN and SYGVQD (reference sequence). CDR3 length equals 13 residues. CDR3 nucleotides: TGCGCCAGCAGTGAGGTCGGGGGAGATACGCAGTATTTT. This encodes CASSEVGGDTQYF.

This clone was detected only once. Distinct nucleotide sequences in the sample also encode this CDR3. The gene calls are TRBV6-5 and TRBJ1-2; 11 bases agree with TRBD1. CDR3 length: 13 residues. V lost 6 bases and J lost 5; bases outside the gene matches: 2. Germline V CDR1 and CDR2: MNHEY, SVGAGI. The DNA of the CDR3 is TGTGCCAGCAGCCGGGACAGGGGGTATGGCTACACCTTC. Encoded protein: CASSRDRGYGYTF.

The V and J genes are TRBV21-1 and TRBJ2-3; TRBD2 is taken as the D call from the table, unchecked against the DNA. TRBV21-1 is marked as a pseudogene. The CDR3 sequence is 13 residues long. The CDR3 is CASSNLRADTQYF. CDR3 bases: TGTGCCAGCAGCAATCTTAGAGCAGATACGCAGTATTTT.

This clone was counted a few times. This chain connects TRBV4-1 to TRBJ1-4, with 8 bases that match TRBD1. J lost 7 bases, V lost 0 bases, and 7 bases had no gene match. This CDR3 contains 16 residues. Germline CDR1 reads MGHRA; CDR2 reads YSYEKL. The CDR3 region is CASSQDIAGGGEKLFF. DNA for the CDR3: TGCGCCAGCAGCCAAGATATTGCAGGGGGCGGTGAAAAACTGTTTTTT.

The CDR3 coding sequence is TGTGCCAGCAGCTTGAGCGGATCCGAGTACGAGCAGTACTTC. Translation gives CASSLSGSEYEQYF. This sequence joins TRBV5-5 and TRBJ2-7; possibly TRBD2 for D (5 bases). This CDR3 comprises 14 residues. Germline values: CDR1 SGHKS, CDR2 YYEKEE (reference sequence). Between the trimmed V and J ends, which lost 1 base and 4 bases, there was a span of 12 bases.

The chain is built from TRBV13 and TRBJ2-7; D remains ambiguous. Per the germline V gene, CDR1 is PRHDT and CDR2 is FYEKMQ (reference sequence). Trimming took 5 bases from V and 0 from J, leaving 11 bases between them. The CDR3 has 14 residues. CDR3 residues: CASSAYSSSYEQYF. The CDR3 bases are TGTGCCAGCAGCGCCTACAGTAGCTCCTACGAGCAGTACTTC.

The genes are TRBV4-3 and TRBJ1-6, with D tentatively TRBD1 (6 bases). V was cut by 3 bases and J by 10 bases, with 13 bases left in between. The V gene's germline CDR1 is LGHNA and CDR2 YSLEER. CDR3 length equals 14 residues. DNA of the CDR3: TGCGCCAGCAGCCACCAGGGGCAGGGATCACCCCTCCACTTT. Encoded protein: CASSHQGQGSPLHF.

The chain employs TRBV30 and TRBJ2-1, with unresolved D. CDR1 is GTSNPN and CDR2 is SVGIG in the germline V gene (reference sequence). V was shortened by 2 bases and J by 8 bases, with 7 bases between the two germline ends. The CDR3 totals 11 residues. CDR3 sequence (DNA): TGTGCCTGGAGTCCCACGGATGAGCAGTTCTTC. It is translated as CAWSPTDEQFF.

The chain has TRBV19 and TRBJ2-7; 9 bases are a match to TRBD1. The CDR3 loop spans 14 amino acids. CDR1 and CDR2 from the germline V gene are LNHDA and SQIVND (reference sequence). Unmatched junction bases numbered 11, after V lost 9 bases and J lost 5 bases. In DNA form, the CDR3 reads TGTGCCAGCTCTTTAGGACAGGGGTCCGACGAGCAGTACTTC. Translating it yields CASSLGQGSDEQYF.

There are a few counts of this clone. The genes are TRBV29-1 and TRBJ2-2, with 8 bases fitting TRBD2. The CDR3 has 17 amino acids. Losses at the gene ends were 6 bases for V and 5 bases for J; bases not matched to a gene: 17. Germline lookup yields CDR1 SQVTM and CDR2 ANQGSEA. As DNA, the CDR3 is TGCAGCGTCGCTACACTGACTAGCGAGAGGGGAACCGGGGAGCTGTTTTTT. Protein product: CSVATLTSERGTGELFF.